The entry that follows covers one TCR beta chain sequence. This CDR3 has 14 residues. V gave up 9 bases and J gave up 3 bases; unmatched junction bases: 6. Germline CDR1 is MDHEN and CDR2 is SYDVKM. These data originate in a study of T cell changes during pregnancy in multiple sclerosis. The repertoire was sequenced with immunoSEQ multiplex PCR; TCRdb's copy has only in-frame clones and lacks some. The sample lists some 77,000 clones, around 89% occurring once. The source is a female donor with multiple sclerosis, enrolled in a pregnancy study. The chain carries TRBV28 and TRBJ2-5; 11 nucleotides align to TRBD2. The sequencing used peripheral blood, collected before pregnancy. The CDR3 loop reads CASALAGGEETQYF. CDR3 sequence (DNA): TGTGCCAGTGCCCTAGCGGGGGGTGAAGAGACCCAGTACTTC.